This paragraph reports one TCR beta chain. The repertoire was sequenced with immunoSEQ multiplex PCR; TCRdb's copy has only in-frame clones and lacks some. The table has approximately 130,000 clones, around 83% seen once. The germline V gene encodes CDR1 DFQATT and CDR2 SNEGSKA (reference sequence). CDR3 size: 11 residues. V dropped 6 bases and J dropped 4 bases, with 10 bases sitting between them. These data come from a study of blood T cell repertoires in COVID-19. Input material: PBMCs or T cells enriched from blood (not recorded which). This clonotype originated in a man under 40 who had recovered from COVID-19. This chain uses TRBV20-1 with TRBJ2-7; weak D call: TRBD1 (5 bases). In DNA form, the CDR3 reads TGCAGTGCGGCTCAGGGTTACGAGCAGTACGTC. Protein sequence: CSAAQGYEQYV.